This T cell receptor (beta chain) was sequenced in a study of T cells in Graves' hyperthyroidism and ophthalmopathy. General study findings and limits: Ophthalmopathy was model-predicted a median about 6.9 months pre-onset. Blood also carried most thyroid clonotypes expanded above 0.001.

Any patient presenting with uncontrolled infection, other autoimmune disease, pregnancy or lactation was left out. CDR1 is DFQATT and CDR2 is SNEGSKA in the germline V gene (reference sequence). The CDR3 totals 14 residues. What was amplified from RNA transcripts were TCR beta CDR3 regions. The HTBI primer set was used in a first-round RT-PCR of the TCR CDR3. MiXCR was run by TCRdb on the multiplex PCR reads, yielding one entry per CDR3 protein. Here the sample spans 660,000 or so distinct CDR3 sequences, over 40% being singletons. Concerning this clonotype: Its antigen is still unknown. One end of the junction does not line up with germline, which may come from a read error.

The sequenced sample was peripheral blood or thyroid tissue (not recorded which). This TCR came from an adult man with Graves' disease, either hyperthyroidism or ophthalmopathy (not recorded which). This chain joins TRBV20-1 and TRBJ1-6, with D tentatively TRBD1 (6 bases). The CDR3 here is CSASWAGDNSSLHF. The CDR3 DNA sequence: TGCAGTGCTAGCTGGGCAGGGGATAATTCATCCCTCCACTTT.